What follows is one T cell receptor beta chain and its context. The CDR3 spans 16 residues. V was pared by 0 bases and J by 7 bases, with 18 bases between. Germline CDR1 is LGHDT and CDR2 is YNNKEL (reference sequence). A single record per CDR3 protein comes from TCRdb applying MiXCR to the RT-PCR reads. The sample shows around 700,000 distinct CDR3 sequences, about 14% of them seen only once. The sequenced sample consisted of memory CD4+ T cells from blood. This chain connects TRBV3-1 to TRBJ1-1; weak D call: TRBD1 (6 bases). This TCR came from a female donor in good health, serving as a healthy control. The CDR3 loop reads CASSQEGRRGPGEAFF. CDR3 nucleotides: TGTGCCAGCAGCCAAGAGGGTAGGCGGGGGCCTGGTGAAGCTTTCTTT.